The 28 T cell receptor beta chains below come from one sample, sequenced in a study of long-term antiretroviral therapy in people with HIV. Samples were assayed with immunoSEQ v3.0 at survey level. TCRdb's table, derived via immunoSEQ multiplex PCR, lists solely in-frame clones and lacks some. The profile shows about 40,000 clones, around 86% of them singletons. Material: unsorted PBMCs, obtained 1 year after starting antiretroviral therapy. The origin of the receptors is a man between 18 and 35 years old with HIV.

The V call is TRBV5-5, the J call TRBJ2-1; TRBD1 aligns across 7 bases. Germline lookup yields CDR1 SGHKS and CDR2 YYEKEE (reference sequence). This CDR3 has 13 amino acids. V trimming: 4 bases; J trimming: 5 bases; junction bases outside the gene matches: 3. The CDR3 coding sequence is TGTGCCAGCAGCCCCGGGACAGACAATGAGCAGTTCTTC. It is translated as CASSPGTDNEQFF.

The chain has TRBV11-2 and TRBJ2-2; the match to TRBD1 covers 7 bases. Per germline, CDR1 SGHAT and CDR2 FQNNGV. CDR3 length: 16 amino acids. V was clipped by 1 base and J by 3 bases; unmatched bases: 5. Written as DNA, the CDR3 is TGTGCCAGCAGCTTAGGACAGGGCGGGTACACCGGGGAGCTGTTTTTT. Translation gives CASSLGQGGYTGELFF.

This rearrangement joins TRBV6-1 to TRBJ1-4; no reliable D call. Trimming stripped 0 bases from V and 0 bases from J, with 14 bases between. Germline values: CDR1 MNHNS, CDR2 SASEGT. The CDR3 totals 18 residues. CDR3 residues: CASSEAPGVPATNEKLFF. In nucleotides, the CDR3 is TGTGCCAGCAGTGAAGCGCCTGGGGTACCAGCAACTAATGAAAAACTGTTTTTT.

V and J are TRBV6-1 and TRBJ1-2, with TRBD1 identical over 7 bases. This CDR3 has 13 amino acids. From germline, CDR1 is MNHNS and CDR2 SASEGT. The V and J ends lost 8 bases and 8 bases, in that order; junction bases with no gene match: 11. CDR3 region: CASQGGQSRGYTF. The CDR3 coding sequence is TGTGCCAGCCAGGGGGGACAGTCGCGGGGCTACACCTTC.

This clone was seen only a few times. The junction departs from germline at one end; a sequencing error may be responsible. CDR3 in amino acids: CASSFGQDNEQFF. CDR3 DNA sequence: TGTGCTAGCAGCTTCGGACAGGACAATGAGCAGTTCTTC. The chain carries TRBV7-7 and TRBJ2-1, with 7 bases matching TRBD1. The CDR3 length is 13 residues. Germline V CDR1 and CDR2: SSHAT, FNYEAQ (reference sequence).

The chain has TRBV6-4 and TRBJ2-7; D not resolved. The length of the CDR3 is 15 residues. V lost 3 bases, J lost 0 bases, and 12 bases lay in between. Germline V gene sequence: CDR1 MRHNA, CDR2 SNTAGT. The CDR3 loop is CASSESPPSSYEQYF. Here the CDR3 DNA reads TGTGCCAGCAGTGAATCCCCACCGAGCTCCTACGAGCAGTACTTC.

This chain connects TRBV27 to TRBJ2-1; a possible D gene is TRBD1 (5 bases). The CDR3 extends over 17 amino acids. With 3 bases removed from V and 0 bases from J, the gap between germline ends came to 15 bases. Germline V lookup: CDR1 MNHEY, CDR2 SMNVEV (reference sequence). This chain's CDR3 is CASSFPSGPSSYNEQFF. The CDR3 nucleotides read TGTGCCAGCAGTTTCCCCTCAGGGCCAAGCTCCTACAATGAGCAGTTCTTC.

This rearrangement joins TRBV5-4 to TRBJ2-3; 10 bases are a match to TRBD2. Germline values: CDR1 SGHNT, CDR2 YYREEE (reference sequence). The J segment lost 4 bases and the V segment lost 4 bases, leaving 9 bases of the junction unmatched. CDR3 size: 16 residues. The CDR3: CASSPRTSGYPDTQYF. In DNA form, the CDR3 reads TGTGCCAGCAGCCCTCGGACTAGCGGATACCCAGATACGCAGTATTTT.

V gene TRBV7-9 combines with J gene TRBJ2-1, with TRBD2 matching over 9 bases. Unmatched junction bases numbered 9, after V lost 1 base and J lost 2 bases. Germline values: CDR1 SEHNR, CDR2 FQNEAQ (reference sequence). There are 18 residues in the CDR3. CDR3: CASSLEVGSGSAYNEQFF. DNA of the CDR3: TGTGCCAGCAGCTTAGAGGTCGGTAGCGGGAGTGCCTACAATGAGCAGTTCTTC.

The rearrangement joins TRBV19 to TRBJ1-2, with D hard to call. The CDR3 runs 14 residues. Germline V gene data show CDR1 as LNHDA and CDR2 as SQIVND (reference sequence). Trimming cost V 2 bases and J 0 bases, with 7 bases left between them. CDR3 loop: CASSIQLANYGYTF. The CDR3 nucleotides are TGTGCCAGTAGTATACAGCTTGCTAACTATGGCTACACCTTC.

The chain employs TRBV5-6 and TRBJ1-6, with D hard to call. CDR1 and CDR2 (germline): SGHDT, YYEEEE. V lost 0 bases, J lost 5 bases, and 15 bases lay in between. The CDR3 has 17 amino acids. The CDR3 protein is CASSLGPGRVDNSPLHF. The CDR3 DNA follows: TGTGCCAGCAGCTTGGGCCCGGGGAGAGTTGATAATTCACCCCTCCACTTT.

The chain is built from TRBV29-1 and TRBJ1-2; the match to TRBD1 covers 11 bases. The germline V gene encodes CDR1 SQVTM and CDR2 ANQGSEA. The CDR3 runs 15 residues. The junction had 2 bases not matched to a gene; V was cut back by 0 bases and J by 2 bases. The CDR3 nucleotides read TGCAGCGTTGAAGATCGGGACAGGGGGAACTATGGCTACACCTTC. Translation: CSVEDRDRGNYGYTF.

The chain links TRBV5-6 to TRBJ1-5; TRBD1 matches 7 bases. This CDR3 spans 14 amino acids. Trimming cost V 0 bases and J 6 bases; bases outside gene matches: 3. In germline, CDR1 is SGHDT, CDR2 YYEEEE. The CDR3 DNA follows: TGTGCCAGCAGCTTGGAAGGGGGCGGTCAGCCCCAGCATTTT. Translated: CASSLEGGGQPQHF.

The rearrangement uses TRBV7-9 and TRBJ2-7; D perhaps matches TRBD1 (6 bases). The CDR3 is 14 residues long. CDR1 is SEHNR, CDR2 FQNEAQ, per germline (reference sequence). V was trimmed by 5 bases and J by 4 bases, leaving 15 bases between them. As DNA, the CDR3 is TGTGCCAGCAGCCCCAACGTGGGGGCTTACGAGCAGTACTTC. The encoded protein is CASSPNVGAYEQYF.

The gene calls are TRBV13 and TRBJ1-1; tentative D call: TRBD1 (5 bases). CDR1 is PRHDT and CDR2 is FYEKMQ in the germline V gene (reference sequence). CDR3 size: 12 residues. Trimming took off 11 bases at V and 6 bases at J, with 16 bases between the two ends. For the CDR3, the DNA is TGTGCCCCCGTCGGGAGGGGCTCTGAAGCTTTCTTT. Translation gives CAPVGRGSEAFF. The complete variable domain, with remaining parts taken from reference TRBV13 and TRBJ1-1, reads AAGVIQSPRHLIKEKRETATLKCYPIPRHDTVYWYQQGPGQDPQFLISFYEKMQSDKGSIPDRFSAQQFSDYHSELNMSSLELGDSALYFCAPVGRGSEAFFGQGTRLTVV.

The gene calls are TRBV4-1 and TRBJ1-2, with 8 bases aligning to TRBD1. Per the germline V gene, CDR1 is MGHRA and CDR2 is YSYEKL. The CDR3 is 15 residues long. V lost 2 bases to trimming and J lost 2 bases; unmatched junction nucleotides: 4. The CDR3 coding sequence is TGCGCCAGCAGCCAACGGACAGGGACGAACTATGGCTACACCTTC. Its protein is CASSQRTGTNYGYTF.

This clone was detected only once. The chain links TRBV7-9 to TRBJ2-2; no clear D. This CDR3 is built from 13 residues. CDR1 SEHNR and CDR2 FQNEAQ come from the germline V gene (reference sequence). V was trimmed by 4 bases and J by 5 bases, leaving 8 bases between them. The CDR3 here is CASSSQPTGELFF. CDR3 coding DNA: TGTGCCAGCAGCTCACAACCGACCGGGGAGCTGTTTTTT.

V gene TRBV7-3 combines with J gene TRBJ2-2; D unclear. The germline CDR1 and CDR2 sequences are SGHTA and FQGTGA. The CDR3 sequence is 12 residues long. V was trimmed by 3 bases and J by 6 bases, leaving 5 bases between them. This chain's CDR3 is CASSFGSGELFF. CDR3 bases: TGTGCCAGCAGCTTCGGCTCCGGGGAGCTGTTTTTT.

The chain is built from TRBV14 and TRBJ2-1; D unresolved. This CDR3 has 14 amino acids. Germline-derived CDR1 and CDR2 are SGHDN and FVKESK. With 4 bases removed from V and 0 bases from J, the gap between germline ends came to 7 bases. The CDR3 here is CASSPPSSYNEQFF. CDR3 sequence (DNA): TGTGCCAGCAGCCCCCCCAGCTCCTACAATGAGCAGTTCTTC. The full variable domain, with the rest looked up from reference TRBV14 and TRBJ2-1, is EAGVTQFPSHSVIEKGQTVTLRCDPISGHDNLYWYRRVMGKEIKFLLHFVKESKQDESGMPNNRFLAERTGGTYSTLKVQPAELEDSGVYFCASSPPSSYNEQFFGPGTRLTVL.

The gene calls are TRBV9 and TRBJ1-6, with 7 bases matching TRBD1. Trimming at V came to 0 bases and at J to 6 bases, leaving 3 bases not matched to a gene. Germline values: CDR1 SGDLS, CDR2 YYNGEE. The CDR3 is 15 residues long. The CDR3 DNA reads as TGTGCCAGCAGCGTAGAGTGGACAGGTAATTCACCCCTCCACTTT. Protein: CASSVEWTGNSPLHF.

The V call is TRBV7-6, the J call TRBJ1-3; D is uncertain. V was cut by 1 base and J by 4 bases, with 11 bases left in between. CDR1 is SGHVS, CDR2 FNYEAQ, per germline. The CDR3 covers 15 residues. DNA of the CDR3: TGTGCCAGCAGCTTAGACGTAGGAACCGGAAACACCATATATTTT. It is translated as CASSLDVGTGNTIYF.

In DNA form, the CDR3 reads TGTGCCAGCAGCGATAAAGTAGGGGCGTGGGGCTACACCTTC. This encodes CASSDKVGAWGYTF. The chain couples TRBV9 to TRBJ1-2; weak D call: TRBD1 (5 bases). Trimming shortened V by 3 bases and J by 8 bases, and 17 bases separated the two germline ends. The CDR3 loop spans 14 amino acids. Germline V gene lookup returns CDR1 SGDLS and CDR2 YYNGEE.

V gene TRBV2 combines with J gene TRBJ2-1, with 7 bases identical to TRBD2. Trimming at V came to 7 bases and at J to 2 bases, leaving 11 bases not matched to a gene. Looked up from germline, CDR1 is SNHLY and CDR2 is FYNNEI. The CDR3 has 16 residues. CDR3 loop: CASTDDRDYPYNEQFF. The CDR3 coding sequence is TGTGCCAGCACCGACGACCGGGACTACCCCTACAATGAGCAGTTCTTC.

The V gene is TRBV25-1, the J gene TRBJ1-1, with 8 bases aligning to TRBD1. CDR1 MGHDK and CDR2 SYGVNS come from the germline V gene. There are 15 residues in the CDR3. V lost 6 bases, J lost 3 bases, and 9 bases stayed unmatched. The CDR3 DNA follows: TGTGCCAGCAGCCAGGGGGCGGAGCTGGACACTGAAGCTTTCTTT. As protein: CASSQGAELDTEAFF.

This clone turned up a few times. The chain uses TRBV5-1 and TRBJ1-4, with D possibly being TRBD1 (6 bases). The CDR3 has 15 amino acids. CDR1 and CDR2 (germline): SGHRS, YFSETQ. Between the trimmed V and J ends, which lost 0 bases and 6 bases, there was a span of 12 bases. The CDR3 sequence: CASSLESGGYEKLFF. The CDR3 region has the DNA TGCGCCAGCAGCTTGGAGTCCGGGGGCTATGAAAAACTGTTTTTT. Using reference TRBV5-1 and TRBJ1-4 for the parts outside the CDR3, the full variable domain is KAGVTQTPRYLIKTRGQQVTLSCSPISGHRSVSWYQQTPGQGLQFLFEYFSETQRNKGNFPGRFSGRQFSNSRSEMNVSTLELGDSALYLCASSLESGGYEKLFFGSGTQLSVL.

The gene calls are TRBV7-9 and TRBJ1-1; D remains unclear. The V gene's germline CDR1 is SEHNR and CDR2 FQNEAQ (reference sequence). The CDR3 runs to 15 residues. The V end lost 0 bases, the J end lost 5 bases, and 13 bases lay between the germline ends. The CDR3 DNA reads TGTGCCAGCAGCTTAGCCCAAGCGGGTGGAACTGAAGCTTTCTTT. It is translated as CASSLAQAGGTEAFF.

The genes are TRBV6-6 and TRBJ2-5; D is unresolved. CDR1 is MNHNY and CDR2 is SVGAGI in the germline V gene (reference sequence). There are 13 residues in the CDR3. The germline V and J ends were trimmed by 2 bases and 4 bases, with 8 bases remaining between them. Written as DNA, the CDR3 is TGTGCCAGCAGTTACGCTCACAGAGAGACCCAGTACTTC. This encodes CASSYAHRETQYF.

The chain is built from TRBV7-6 and TRBJ2-7; D is ambiguous. The CDR3 has 17 residues. CDR1 and CDR2 from the germline V gene are SGHVS and FNYEAQ. Trimming left V 1 base short and J 1 base short, with 17 bases between. The CDR3 region has the DNA TGTGCCAGCAGCTTAGGCTCTTCTCCTCCAGTATCCTACGAGCAGTACTTC. It yields the protein CASSLGSSPPVSYEQYF.